The next 22 T cell receptor beta chains were all read from a single sample in a study of T cell responses to AZD1222 COVID-19 vaccine. The table came from immunoSEQ multiplex PCR; TCRdb's copy has only in-frame clones and leaves some out. Of some 180,000 clones listed, around 88% were seen once; the top ten hold more than 0.4%. Here the sequenced sample was peripheral blood, taken on day 0 of AZD1222 vaccination. The source is an adult in good health.

The gene calls are TRBV3-1 (or the pseudogene TRBV3-2) and TRBJ2-1; D unclear. V lost 1 base, J lost 9 bases, and 13 bases lay in between. The CDR3 is 14 residues long. Germline CDR1 LGHDT, CDR2 YNNKEL (reference sequence). CDR3 in DNA: TGTGCCAGCAGCCAAGTTCAGGACCCCGGTGAGCAGTTCTTC. Translating gives CASSQVQDPGEQFF.

The chain carries TRBV6-2 or TRBV6-3 and TRBJ1-1, with D possibly matching TRBD1 (6 bases). This CDR3 region has 14 residues. The V gene lost 2 bases and the J gene lost 7 bases, with 14 bases spanning the gap. In germline, CDR1 is MNHEY, CDR2 SVGEGT. In DNA form, the CDR3 reads TGTGCCAGCAGTTACGTGGGGGGGCTGGGTGAAGCTTTCTTT. This sequence encodes CASSYVGGLGEAFF.

V is TRBV7-9 and J is TRBJ1-2; 7 nucleotides align to TRBD1. The CDR3 totals 14 residues. The germline CDR1 and CDR2 sequences are SEHNR and FQNEAQ (reference sequence). The V gene end was trimmed by 2 bases and the J gene end by 3 bases; junction bases not matched to a gene: 3. CDR3 nucleotide sequence: TGTGCCAGCAGCTTACCCGGACAGGACTATGGCTACACCTTC. Its protein is CASSLPGQDYGYTF.

The chain is built from TRBV6-6 and TRBJ1-2; D not certain. CDR1 is MNHNY, CDR2 SVGAGI, per germline (reference sequence). The CDR3 sequence is 13 residues long. Trimming took off 2 bases at V and 4 bases at J, with 8 bases between the two ends. DNA of the CDR3: TGTGCCAGCAGTTACGTGGAGAGCTATGGCTACACCTTC. Translating it yields CASSYVESYGYTF.

This clone has only one observation. The V call is TRBV13, the J call TRBJ2-5; D unresolved. In germline, CDR1 is PRHDT, CDR2 FYEKMQ (reference sequence). V lost 5 bases and J 1 base, leaving 11 bases between the germline ends. The CDR3 covers 14 residues. As DNA, the CDR3 is TGTGCCAGCAGCCTTATCTCCAGCCAAGAGACCCAGTACTTC. Translating it yields CASSLISSQETQYF.

The DNA for the CDR3 is TGTGCCAGCAGGAGCGGGAGCGCAGATACGCAGTATTTT. It specifies CASRSGSADTQYF. The V gene is TRBV11-3, the J gene TRBJ2-3, with 8 bases that match TRBD2. Germline V gives CDR1 SGHNT, CDR2 YENEEA. The CDR3 loop spans 13 amino acids. Trimming cost V 6 bases and J 4 bases; bases outside gene matches: 3.

The CDR3 is CASSEGEQYF. The CDR3 nucleotides read TGTGCCAGCAGTGAAGGCGAGCAGTACTTC. The chain carries TRBV2 and TRBJ2-7; unclear D gene. The CDR3 is 10 amino acids. V was clipped by 1 base and J by 6 bases, with 1 base between them. Germline assignment: CDR1 SNHLY and CDR2 FYNNEI.

This chain connects TRBV9 to TRBJ2-7, with 7 bases identical to TRBD2. The germline V gene encodes CDR1 SGDLS and CDR2 YYNGEE. CDR3 length: 14 amino acids. Trimming removed 5 bases from V and 2 bases from J; junction bases left unmatched: 7. The CDR3 DNA follows: TGTGCCAGCAGTTTAGCGGGCCTAACCTACGAGCAGTACTTC. It specifies CASSLAGLTYEQYF.

CDR3 sequence: CASSVGRGTGELFF. CDR3 DNA: TGCGCCAGCAGTGTGGGGAGGGGCACCGGGGAGCTGTTTTTT. The genes are TRBV10-1 and TRBJ2-2; 7 nucleotides align to TRBD2. The CDR3 consists of 14 residues. The ends lost 4 bases at V and 4 bases at J; junction bases unmatched: 3. Germline V gives CDR1 WNHNN, CDR2 SYGVQD (reference sequence).

The rearrangement links TRBV16 to TRBJ1-5; 9 bases are shared with TRBD1. Trimming cost V 3 bases and J 2 bases; bases outside gene matches: 5. The CDR3 runs to 16 residues. Germline lookup yields CDR1 KGHSY and CDR2 FQNENV. CDR3 amino acids: CASSHKTGGGNQPQHF. CDR3 bases: TGTGCCAGCAGCCATAAAACAGGGGGCGGCAATCAGCCCCAGCATTTT.

This clone was detected once. The chain recombines TRBV15 with TRBJ1-2; maybe TRBD1 (5 bases). There are 14 residues in the CDR3. V gave up 0 bases and J gave up 4 bases, with 9 bases separating them. Germline V gives CDR1 LNHNV, CDR2 YYDKDF (reference sequence). The CDR3 loop reads CATSRDTRVYGYTF. CDR3 coding DNA: TGTGCCACCAGCAGAGATACCAGGGTCTATGGCTACACCTTC.

This clone was counted once. The chain combines TRBV30 with TRBJ2-5, with TRBD2 matching over 11 bases. V lost 0 bases and J lost 0; bases outside the gene matches: 3. The CDR3 is 16 residues long. Germline V lookup: CDR1 GTSNPN, CDR2 SVGIG (reference sequence). Here the CDR3 DNA reads TGTGCCTGGAGTGTGGTACTAGCGGGGGACCAAGAGACCCAGTACTTC. Translation gives CAWSVVLAGDQETQYF.

As regards this clone: Other DNA sequences from this sample encode an identical CDR3 as well. V is TRBV18 and J is TRBJ1-2; the D gene is possibly TRBD1 (5 bases). Germline loops: CDR1 KGHSH, CDR2 LQKENI. The V gene lost 3 bases and the J gene lost 2 bases, with 7 bases spanning the gap. The CDR3 is 13 amino acids. This CDR3 reads CASSPQGNYGYTF. The CDR3 DNA is TGTGCCAGCTCACCCCAGGGAAACTATGGCTACACCTTC.

The J gene is TRBJ2-1, the V gene TRBV10-1, with D tentatively TRBD1 (6 bases). The CDR3 has 16 residues. The germline gives CDR1 WNHNN, CDR2 SYGVQD (reference sequence). The V end lost 3 bases, the J end lost 2 bases, and 14 bases lay between the germline ends. CDR3 bases: TGCGCCAGCAGTGATTCAACAGGGTATACCTACAATGAGCAGTTCTTC. Protein product: CASSDSTGYTYNEQFF.

The chain carries TRBV5-1 and TRBJ2-3; no reliable D call. The germline V and J ends were trimmed by 0 bases and 2 bases, with 7 bases remaining between them. The CDR3 runs 14 residues. In germline, CDR1 is SGHRS, CDR2 YFSETQ. The CDR3 is CASSLETLTDTQYF. The CDR3 DNA follows: TGCGCCAGCAGCTTGGAGACACTCACAGATACGCAGTATTTT.

V gene TRBV5-1 combines with J gene TRBJ2-7; D may correspond to TRBD1 or TRBD2 (5 bases each). Trimming took 3 bases from V and 5 from J, leaving 15 bases between them. This CDR3 spans 14 amino acids. Looked up from germline, CDR1 is SGHRS and CDR2 is YFSETQ. CDR3 nucleotide sequence: TGCGCCAGCAGCTCAATGGGGGTAGTAGACGAGCAGTACTTC. The encoded protein is CASSSMGVVDEQYF.

The V gene is TRBV10-3, the J gene TRBJ2-7; D remains unclear. V was trimmed by 8 bases and J by 7 bases, leaving 6 bases between them. Per germline, CDR1 ENHRY and CDR2 SYGVKD. CDR3 length: 9 residues. CDR3 in amino acids: CAIVVEQYF. CDR3 in DNA: TGTGCCATCGTGGTTGAGCAGTACTTC.

The chain couples TRBV24-1 to TRBJ2-7; D is unclear. This CDR3 region has 13 residues. The germline V gene encodes CDR1 KGHDR and CDR2 SFDVKD. Trimming took 3 bases from V and 5 from J, leaving 10 bases between them. This CDR3 reads CATSDPPLDEQYF. DNA of the CDR3: TGTGCCACCAGTGATCCCCCTCTGGACGAGCAGTACTTC.

V is TRBV4-2 and J is TRBJ2-1; 10 nucleotides align to TRBD1. The germline CDR1 and CDR2 sequences are LGHNA and YNFKEQ. The CDR3 spans 15 residues. The V gene end was trimmed by 3 bases and the J gene end by 7 bases; junction bases not matched to a gene: 6. The chain's CDR3 is CASSHAGTGANEQFF. The CDR3 region has the DNA TGTGCCAGCAGCCATGCCGGGACAGGGGCGAATGAGCAGTTCTTC.

The rearrangement links TRBV25-1 to TRBJ2-7; tentative D call: TRBD2 (7 bases). V dropped 10 bases and J dropped 3 bases, with 16 bases sitting between them. CDR3 length: 13 residues. CDR1 is MGHDK, CDR2 SYGVNS, per germline. CDR3 region: CATCFGGHYEQYF. CDR3 sequence (DNA): TGTGCCACCTGCTTCGGGGGGCACTACGAGCAGTACTTC.

This clone was recorded once. The rearrangement joins TRBV7-6 to TRBJ1-4; the D is unclear. CDR1 and CDR2 (germline): SGHVS, FNYEAQ. The CDR3 sequence is 14 residues long. Trimming removed 1 base at V and 4 bases at J, with 7 bases between. The CDR3 sequence: CASSLVRDNEKLFF. The CDR3 coding sequence is TGTGCCAGCAGCTTAGTGAGAGATAATGAAAAACTGTTTTTT. The entire variable domain, with the rest obtained from reference TRBV7-6 and TRBJ1-4, is as follows: GAGVSQSPRYKVTKRGQDVALRCDPISGHVSLYWYRQALGQGPEFLTYFNYEAQQDKSGLPNDRFSAERPEGSISTLTIQRTEQRDSAMYRCASSLVRDNEKLFFGSGTQLSVL.

The V call is TRBV7-2, the J call TRBJ1-1; TRBD1 might be the D (5 bases). This CDR3 region has 14 residues. V was pared by 1 base and J by 6 bases, with 12 bases between. Germline V gene lookup returns CDR1 SGHTA and CDR2 FQGNSA. CDR3 nucleotides: TGTGCCAGCAGCTTAGTTTTCGGGGGGGCTGAAGCTTTCTTT. Protein: CASSLVFGGAEAFF.